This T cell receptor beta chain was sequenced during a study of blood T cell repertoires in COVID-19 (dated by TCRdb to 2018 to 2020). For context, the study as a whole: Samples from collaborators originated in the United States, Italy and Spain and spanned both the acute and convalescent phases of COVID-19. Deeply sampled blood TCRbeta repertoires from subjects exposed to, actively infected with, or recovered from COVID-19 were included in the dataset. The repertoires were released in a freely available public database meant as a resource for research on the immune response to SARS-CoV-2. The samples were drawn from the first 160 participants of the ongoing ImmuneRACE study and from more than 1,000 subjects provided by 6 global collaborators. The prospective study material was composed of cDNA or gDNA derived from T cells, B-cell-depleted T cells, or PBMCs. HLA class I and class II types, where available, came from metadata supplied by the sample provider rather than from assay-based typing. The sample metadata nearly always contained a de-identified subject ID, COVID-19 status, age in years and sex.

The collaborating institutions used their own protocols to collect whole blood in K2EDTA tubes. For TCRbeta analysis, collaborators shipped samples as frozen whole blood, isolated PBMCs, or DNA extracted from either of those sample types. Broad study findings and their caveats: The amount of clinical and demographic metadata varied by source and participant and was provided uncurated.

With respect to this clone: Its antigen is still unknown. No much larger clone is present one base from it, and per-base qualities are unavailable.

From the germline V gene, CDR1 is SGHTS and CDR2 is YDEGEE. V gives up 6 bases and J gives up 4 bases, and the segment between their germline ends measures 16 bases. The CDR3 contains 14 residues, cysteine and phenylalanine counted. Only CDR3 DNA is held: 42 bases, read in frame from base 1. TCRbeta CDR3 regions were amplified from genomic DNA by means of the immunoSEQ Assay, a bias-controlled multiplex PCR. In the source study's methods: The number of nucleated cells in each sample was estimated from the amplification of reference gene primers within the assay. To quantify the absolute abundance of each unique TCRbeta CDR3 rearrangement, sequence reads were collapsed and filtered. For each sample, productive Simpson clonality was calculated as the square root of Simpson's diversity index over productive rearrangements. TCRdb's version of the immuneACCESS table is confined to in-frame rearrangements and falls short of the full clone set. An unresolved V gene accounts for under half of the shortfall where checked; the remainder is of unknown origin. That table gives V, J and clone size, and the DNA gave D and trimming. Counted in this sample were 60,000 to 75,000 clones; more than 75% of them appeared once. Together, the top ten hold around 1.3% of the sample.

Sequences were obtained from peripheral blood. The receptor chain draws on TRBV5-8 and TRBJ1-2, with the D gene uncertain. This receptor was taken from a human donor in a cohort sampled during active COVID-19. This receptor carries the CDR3 CASKRLVLGYGYTF. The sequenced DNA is TGTGCCAGCAAGCGGTTGGTGCTAGGCTATGGCTACACCTTC.